These 23 T cell receptor beta chains share one sample of origin, sequenced in a study of tumor and adjacent non-tumor tissue in lung cancer. Three rounds of nested PCR, following a modified ARM-PCR protocol, produced the TCRbeta library. TCRdb reanalysed the multiplex PCR reads using MiXCR and keeps one entry per CDR3 protein. The profile shows 90,000 to 100,000 distinct CDR3 sequences, 80% of them singletons. This sample's RNA came from whole unsorted tissue. Distant lung tissue was collected more than 3 cm away from the tumor edge. Sequencing used distant non-tumor lung tissue. Source of these receptors: a man aged 60 to 75 with small cell lung cancer.

This chain links TRBV7-3 with TRBJ2-2; D call uncertain. V was trimmed by 3 bases and J by 6 bases, leaving 5 bases between them. CDR3 size: 12 residues. The V gene's germline CDR1 is SGHTA and CDR2 FQGTGA. The CDR3 loop reads CASSFGSGELFF. The CDR3 DNA follows: TGTGCCAGCAGCTTCGGGTCCGGGGAGCTGTTTTTT.

There are many counts of this clonotype. The chain recombines TRBV20-1 with TRBJ2-1; 8 bases agree with TRBD2. CDR3 length equals 13 residues. Trimming took 4 bases from V and 2 from J; bases not matched to a gene: 1. Germline V lookup: CDR1 DFQATT, CDR2 SNEGSKA (reference sequence). The CDR3 bases are TGCAGTGCTAACGGGAGGGCCTACAATGAGCAGTTCTTC. Protein product: CSANGRAYNEQFF.

Concerning this clonotype itself: A much larger clonotype is one base distant, so this may be a read error. The chain uses TRBV28 and TRBJ1-2; D gene uncertain. V dropped 7 bases and J dropped 4 bases, with 28 bases sitting between them. CDR3 size: 18 residues. Germline V gene sequence: CDR1 MDHEN, CDR2 SYDVKM. The DNA for the CDR3 is TGTGCCAGCACCCCCTTTAACCCCCGGAGGGTGGAGGGCTATGGCTACACCTTC. Its translation is CASTPFNPRRVEGYGYTF.

This clonotype was counted only a few times. The chain employs TRBV11-2 and TRBJ2-3; D is unclear. Germline V gives CDR1 SGHAT, CDR2 FQNNGV. The CDR3 has 16 residues. Trimming shortened V by 5 bases and J by 4 bases, and 19 bases separated the two germline ends. CDR3 protein: CASSPVGYPLPDTQYF. The CDR3 bases are TGTGCCAGCAGCCCGGTGGGTTACCCGCTTCCAGATACGCAGTATTTT.

Comments on this clonotype: At one boundary the junction diverges from the germline segment, which might be a read error. The rearrangement joins TRBV12-5 to TRBJ1-1; D is ambiguous. CDR3 length: 16 residues. Germline CDR1 is LGHNT and CDR2 is FRNRAP. The CDR3 nucleotides read TGTGCTAGTGGCTTGTCTTTGGCTCGGACGGCGGATGAAGATTTCTTT. Translated, it gives CASGLSLARTADEDFF.

With regard to this clonotype: One end of the junction fails to match germline, which may point to a read error. The CDR3 loop is CASSFTCGNEQFF. CDR3 in DNA: TGTGCCAGCAGCTTCACTTGCGGCAATGAGCAGTTCTTC. V is TRBV4-1 and J is TRBJ2-1; D is undetermined. The germline V gene has CDR1 MGHRA and CDR2 YSYEKL. The CDR3 length is 13 residues.

For this clonotype: One junction end does not reproduce the germline sequence, and a read error may be involved. This chain joins TRBV11-2 and TRBJ2-1, with D perhaps matching TRBD1 or TRBD2 (5 bases each). The CDR3 sequence is 19 residues long. Germline values: CDR1 SGHAT, CDR2 FQNNGV. DNA of the CDR3: TGTACCAGCAGCTTAGAGGGGTTTGCGACATGGGGCTATATGGCTGAACAGTTCTTC. Residues: CTSSLEGFATWGYMAEQFF.

This rearrangement joins TRBV6-1 to TRBJ2-7; D not resolved. This CDR3 has 16 amino acids. V gave up 7 bases and J gave up 4 bases, with 23 bases separating them. The germline V gene has CDR1 MNHNS and CDR2 SASEGT. As DNA, the CDR3 is TGTGCCAGCATTGAGAGAAACACCGGGCCCCATTACGAGCAGTACGTC. Amino acid sequence: CASIERNTGPHYEQYV.

Regarding this clonotype: A much larger clone lies one base from this, so it may be a read error. The chain carries TRBV5-4 and TRBJ2-2; 8 nucleotides align to TRBD2. CDR1 is SGHNT, CDR2 YYREEE, per germline (reference sequence). The CDR3 covers 16 residues. Trimming removed 5 bases from V and 4 bases from J; junction bases left unmatched: 10. The CDR3 DNA follows: TGTGCCAGCAGTTTTGTTAGCGGGAAATCCACCGGGGAGCTGTTTTTT. Its translation is CASSFVSGKSTGELFF.

Concerning this clonotype itself: Germline is not matched at one junction end, which may reflect a read error. The chain recombines TRBV20-1 with TRBJ2-3; 7 positions agree with TRBD2. Germline CDR1 DFQATT, CDR2 SNEGSKA (reference sequence). CDR3 size: 16 residues. The DNA of the CDR3 is TGCAGTGCTAGTGATGGGAGGGCCTTTTTTTTTGATACGCTGTATTTT. Translated, it gives CSASDGRAFFFDTLYF.

A word on this clonotype: At one boundary the junction diverges from the germline segment, which might be a read error. V is TRBV5-5 and J is TRBJ1-5; D uncertain. Germline CDR1 is SGHKS and CDR2 is YYEKEE (reference sequence). This CDR3 is 14 amino acids long. The CDR3 DNA sequence: TGTGTCAGCAGCTATTATCCGCTATATCAGCCCCAGCATTTT. Translation: CVSSYYPLYQPQHF.

In regard to this clonotype: An end of the junction differs from the germline gene, which may be a read error. The V gene is TRBV11-3, the J gene TRBJ2-2; TRBD2 aligns across 7 bases. CDR1 is SGHNT, CDR2 YENEEA, per germline. The CDR3 runs 16 residues. The CDR3 sequence: CASSLTAGVLTGELFF. The CDR3 DNA reads as TGTGCCAGCAGCTTAACCGCGGGAGTGCTCACCGGAGAGCTATTTTTT.

Concerning this clonotype itself: One end of the junction does not line up with germline, which may come from a read error. The gene calls are TRBV6-1 and TRBJ2-5; possible D gene TRBD2, 6 bases. From germline, CDR1 is MNHNS and CDR2 SASEGT. This CDR3 contains 14 residues. The CDR3 here is CATSELRERETQYF. CDR3 in DNA: TGTGCCACCAGTGAATTGCGGGAACGGGAGACCCAGTACTTC.

This clonotype came up once. At one of its ends the junction is not consistent with the germline gene, which may arise from a read error. The genes are TRBV12-3 or TRBV12-4 and TRBJ2-5, with 9 bases that match TRBD2. There are 15 residues in the CDR3. In DNA form, the CDR3 reads TGTGCCAACAGACCCTATAGCGGGGGACAAGAGACTCAGTACTTC. This codes for CANRPYSGGQETQYF.

Points on this clonotype: One end of the junction varies from germline; a read error may be responsible. The V and J genes are TRBV29-1 and TRBJ2-3, with 7 positions matching TRBD1. Germline CDR1 reads SQVTM; CDR2 reads ANQGSEA. The CDR3 has 14 amino acids. CDR3 sequence reads: CSVSPGQHTDTQYF. CDR3 DNA: TGTAGCGTCTCCCCGGGACAGCACACAGATACGCAGTATTTT.

This chain links TRBV7-2 with TRBJ2-7; TRBD1 agrees at 7 bases. Trimming removed 5 bases from V and 3 bases from J; junction bases left unmatched: 10. Looked up from germline, CDR1 is SGHTA and CDR2 is FQGNSA. The CDR3 runs 15 residues. The CDR3 bases are TGTGCCAGCAGCGTAAGTTACGGGACAGACTACGAGCAGTACGTC. This codes for CASSVSYGTDYEQYV.

This clonotype was detected ten times or more. This chain connects TRBV29-1 to TRBJ2-2, with a weak D call TRBD2 (6 bases). Germline lookup yields CDR1 SQVTM and CDR2 ANQGSEA. This CDR3 spans 13 amino acids. The V gene lost 4 bases and the J gene lost 0 bases, with 6 bases spanning the gap. CDR3 sequence reads: CSVAGANTGELFF. CDR3 nucleotide sequence: TGCAGCGTTGCGGGAGCGAACACCGGGGAGCTGTTTTTT.

This clonotype appeared once. An end of the junction does not agree with germline; a read error may underlie this. V and J are TRBV5-4 and TRBJ2-1, with D perhaps matching TRBD1 (6 bases). The CDR3 sequence is 14 residues long. The germline gives CDR1 SGHNT, CDR2 YYREEE (reference sequence). CDR3 in amino acids: CTSSFRDIYNEQFF. The CDR3 region has the DNA TGTACCAGCAGCTTCCGGGACATATACAATGAGCAGTTCTTC.

V usage is TRBV5-4 and J usage is TRBJ2-7, with no clear D. Trimming stripped 1 base from V and 10 bases from J, with 9 bases between. Per germline, CDR1 SGHNT and CDR2 YYREEE (reference sequence). The CDR3 extends over 11 amino acids. CDR3 region: CASSLREEQYF. CDR3 nucleotide sequence: TGTGCCAGCAGCTTGAGAGAGGAACAGTACTTC.

As regards this clonotype: The germline gene is not matched at one end of the junction; a read error may be the cause. The J gene is TRBJ2-5, the V gene TRBV12-3 or TRBV12-4; TRBD2 might be the D (6 bases). The CDR3 is 15 residues long. CDR3 sequence (DNA): TGTGCCAGCAGGCCCCTCACTAGCAGCCAAGAGACCCATTACTTC. Translating gives CASRPLTSSQETHYF.

With regard to this clonotype: Since no conserved phenylalanine or tryptophan closes the CDR3, a read error is the likely cause. The V gene is TRBV11-3, the J gene TRBJ1-2; possibly TRBD1 for D (5 bases). This CDR3 contains 15 residues. Germline V lookup: CDR1 SGHNT, CDR2 YENEEA. CDR3 residues: CASSFSHRPNYGYTI. Written as DNA, the CDR3 is TGTGCCAGCAGCTTCTCGCACAGGCCTAACTATGGTTACACCATC.

This chain's CDR3 is CANGLQGTTYEQYF. The CDR3, as DNA: TGTGCCAACGGGTTGCAGGGGACCACCTACGAGCAGTACTTC. The chain has TRBV6-2 or TRBV6-3 and TRBJ2-7; maybe TRBD1 (6 bases). Germline lookup yields CDR1 MNHEY and CDR2 SVGEGT. Trimming left V 10 bases short and J 2 bases short, with 18 bases between. The CDR3 sequence is 14 residues long.

The V and J genes are TRBV2 and TRBJ2-2; D ambiguous. The CDR3 covers 13 residues. Trimming cost V 3 bases and J 3 bases, with 5 bases left between them. Germline V gene sequence: CDR1 SNHLY, CDR2 FYNNEI. CDR3 amino acids: CASSDWHTGELFF. In DNA, the CDR3 is TGTGCCAGCAGTGACTGGCACACCGGGGAGCTGTTTTTT.